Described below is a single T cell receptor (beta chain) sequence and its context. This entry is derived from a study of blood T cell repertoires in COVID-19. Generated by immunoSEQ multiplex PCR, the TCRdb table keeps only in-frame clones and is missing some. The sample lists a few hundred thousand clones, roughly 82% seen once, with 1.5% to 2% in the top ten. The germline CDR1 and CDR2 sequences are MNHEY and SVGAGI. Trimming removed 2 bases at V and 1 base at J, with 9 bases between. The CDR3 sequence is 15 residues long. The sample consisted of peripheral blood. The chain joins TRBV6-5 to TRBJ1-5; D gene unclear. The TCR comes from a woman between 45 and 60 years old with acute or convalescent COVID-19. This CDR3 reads CASSYSTKSNQPQHF. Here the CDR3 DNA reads TGTGCCAGCAGTTACAGTACTAAGAGCAATCAGCCCCAGCATTTT.